The source of this T cell receptor (beta chain) is a study of OX40 agonist ivuxolimab in advanced cancers. The protocol was immunoSEQ multiplex PCR, while the TCRdb copy is restricted to in-frame clones and leaves out a portion. The table has about 73,000 clones, roughly 90% seen once. Trimming took 7 bases from V and 10 from J; bases not matched to a gene: 7. CDR3 length: 14 residues. Germline V CDR1 and CDR2: SGHKS, YYEKEE (reference sequence). This sequence was found in an adult with an advanced solid tumor such as melanoma, head and neck, liver or kidney cancer. V and J are TRBV5-5 and TRBJ2-1; the match to TRBD2 covers 14 bases. The sequenced sample was CD4+ or CD8+ T cells sorted from blood, obtained in a trial of the OX40 agonist ivuxolimab. CDR3 DNA: TGTGCCAGCGCCGGGACTAGCGGGAGTAGGGAGCAGTTCTTC. Its protein is CASAGTSGSREQFF.